Below, one TCR beta chain is given with its context. Blood libraries mostly used about 0.5 ug genomic DNA, six replicates each. TCRdb's table, derived via immunoSEQ multiplex PCR, lists solely in-frame clones and lacks some. This table holds some 71,000 clones, around four fifths found once. The sample belongs to a study of neoadjuvant anti-PD-1 for oral cavity cancer. The wider study: Most patients had three to four biweekly doses of 3 mg/kg nivolumab before resection.

CDR3 length: 14 residues. Germline lookup yields CDR1 MNHEY and CDR2 SMNVEV (reference sequence). V lost 3 bases and J 9 bases, leaving 15 bases between the germline ends. This chain joins TRBV27 and TRBJ1-5, with D unclear. This clonotype was obtained from a person aged 40 to 85 with oral cavity squamous cell carcinoma. Source: PBMCs, taken before nivolumab (anti-PD-1) treatment. CDR3 residues: CASSFRQGAWPQHF. Written as DNA, the CDR3 is TGTGCCAGCAGTTTTCGACAAGGAGCATGGCCCCAGCATTTT.